Shown below are 20 T cell receptor beta chains from a single sample sequenced in a study of shared clonotypes between healthy human individuals. Profiling relied on immunoSEQ multiplex PCR, and the TCRdb table lists in-frame clones only, not all of them. This sample has some 2,500,000 clones; approximately 93% occur once, and the top ten carry roughly 0.36%. The sample taken for sequencing was naive CD4+ T cells from PBMCs. Subset reported: CD45RA+ positively selected. The receptors were gathered from a man aged 18 to 30 in good health. Some clones in this sample may be carry-over from other donors' samples.

V is TRBV7-2 and J is TRBJ2-3; a possible D gene is TRBD1 (6 bases). The length of the CDR3 is 16 residues. Trimming shortened V by 3 bases and J by 2 bases, and 15 bases separated the two germline ends. Per the germline V gene, CDR1 is SGHTA and CDR2 is FQGNSA. This CDR3 is CASSFLGGGFTDTQYF. The CDR3 nucleotides read TGTGCCAGCAGCTTTTTAGGGGGTGGTTTCACAGATACGCAGTATTTT.

Concerning this clone itself: Other DNA sequences in the sample encode the same CDR3. The chain employs TRBV5-1 and TRBJ1-1, with 9 bases fitting TRBD1. Germline CDR1 is SGHRS and CDR2 is YFSETQ. The CDR3 loop spans 14 amino acids. J gave up 4 bases and V 4 bases, and 5 bases lay outside the gene matches. Written as DNA, the CDR3 is TGCGCCAGCAGCCCCCCGGGACAGGGCACTGAAGCTTTCTTT. Protein sequence: CASSPPGQGTEAFF.

This clone showed up just once. The J gene is TRBJ2-1, the V gene TRBV27; possibly TRBD2 for D (5 bases). V lost 5 bases and J 2 bases, leaving 16 bases between the germline ends. The CDR3 has 16 residues. Germline assignment: CDR1 MNHEY and CDR2 SMNVEV (reference sequence). The CDR3 DNA reads TGTGCCAGCAGTCCCCTGTCGATACTAGCCTACAATGAGCAGTTCTTC. Its translation is CASSPLSILAYNEQFF.

The table lists this clone with a count of one. This rearrangement joins TRBV10-2 to TRBJ2-3, with 8 bases fitting TRBD1. The CDR3 is made up of 15 amino acids. Per germline, CDR1 WSHSY and CDR2 SAAADI. V lost 2 bases, J lost 1 base, and 2 bases stayed unmatched. CDR3 DNA sequence: TGCGCCAGCAGTGAGGTGGACAGGGGCACAGATACGCAGTATTTT. As protein: CASSEVDRGTDTQYF.

The chain is built from TRBV6-5 and TRBJ1-1, with TRBD1 matching 7 bases. Germline CDR1 and CDR2: MNHEY and SVGAGI. V lost 4 bases, J lost 3 bases, and 8 bases stayed unmatched. The length of the CDR3 is 15 residues. This chain's CDR3 is CASSLTGRMDTEAFF. DNA for the CDR3: TGTGCCAGCAGTTTGACAGGGAGGATGGACACTGAAGCTTTCTTT.

The J gene is TRBJ2-3, the V gene TRBV7-8, with 10 bases lining up with TRBD1. Germline trimming cut 5 bases from V and 7 bases from J; bases unmatched to any gene: 6. Germline-derived CDR1 and CDR2 are SGHVS and FQNEAQ. CDR3 size: 14 residues. The CDR3 here is CASSTGTGANTQYF. The DNA for the CDR3 is TGTGCCAGCAGCACGGGGACAGGGGCAAATACGCAGTATTTT.

With respect to this clone: Other DNA sequences of this sample code for an identical CDR3. The genes are TRBV15 and TRBJ1-2; 8 bases are a match to TRBD1. The CDR3 has 13 residues. Germline CDR1 and CDR2: LNHNV and YYDKDF (reference sequence). Germline trimming cut 3 bases from V and 4 bases from J; bases unmatched to any gene: 1. The CDR3 sequence is CATSRTGAYGYTF. DNA of the CDR3: TGTGCCACCAGCAGGACAGGGGCCTATGGCTACACCTTC.

As to this clone: Possible read error: a much larger clone is one base away. The chain couples TRBV11-3 to TRBJ2-6; no clear D gene. This CDR3 comprises 14 residues. CDR1 SGHNT and CDR2 YENEEA come from the germline V gene. Between the trimmed V and J ends, which lost 3 bases and 0 bases, there was a span of 3 bases. CDR3 sequence reads: CASSLGSGANVLTF. DNA of the CDR3: TGTGCCAGCAGCTTGGGCTCTGGGGCCAACGTCCTGACTTTC. Filled out from reference TRBV11-3 and TRBJ2-6, the complete variable domain reads EAGVVQSPRYKIIEKKQPVAFWCNPISGHNTLYWYLQNLGQGPELLIRYENEEAVDDSQLPKDRFSAERLKGVDSTLKIQPAELGDSAVYLCASSLGSGANVLTFGAGSRLTVL.

The rearrangement links TRBV5-6 to TRBJ2-3; possible D gene TRBD1, 6 bases. The CDR3 runs 17 residues. V shed 2 bases and J shed 0 bases, with 16 bases lying between them. Germline CDR1 is SGHDT and CDR2 is YYEEEE. CDR3: CASSFSGQGYSTDTQYF. Here the CDR3 DNA reads TGTGCCAGCAGCTTTTCGGGGCAGGGGTACAGCACAGATACGCAGTATTTT.

The V call is TRBV6-4, the J call TRBJ1-1; D is unclear. This CDR3 contains 14 residues. V was cut by 4 bases and J by 1 base, with 10 bases left in between. From germline, CDR1 is MRHNA and CDR2 SNTAGT. The DNA of the CDR3 is TGTGCCAGCAGTGCCCAGGACGGGAACACTGAAGCTTTCTTT. Its translation is CASSAQDGNTEAFF.

V and J are TRBV7-2 and TRBJ1-5, with 8 positions matching TRBD1. Trimming took 1 base from V and 0 from J; bases not matched to a gene: 8. This CDR3 contains 18 residues. Per germline, CDR1 SGHTA and CDR2 FQGNSA. The CDR3 loop is CASSLGRGRDYSNQPQHF. The CDR3 DNA is TGTGCCAGCAGCTTAGGCAGGGGGCGGGACTATAGCAATCAGCCCCAGCATTTT.

The rearrangement uses TRBV2 and TRBJ2-2; 7 nucleotides align to TRBD1. Germline V CDR1 and CDR2: SNHLY, FYNNEI. J was trimmed by 2 bases and V by 6 bases; bases with no gene match: 6. CDR3 length: 15 amino acids. CDR3 amino acids: CASRRGTVNTGELFF. In nucleotides, the CDR3 is TGTGCCAGCAGGAGGGGGACAGTTAACACCGGGGAGCTGTTTTTT.

The genes are TRBV7-6 and TRBJ2-6; unclear D gene. The germline V gene encodes CDR1 SGHVS and CDR2 FNYEAQ. V dropped 4 bases and J dropped 1 base, with 5 bases sitting between them. This CDR3 contains 14 residues. The DNA of the CDR3 is TGTGCCAGCAGCTCAAAGTCTGGGGCCAACGTCCTGACTTTC. Its translation: CASSSKSGANVLTF.

V is TRBV2 and J is TRBJ2-7; D perhaps matches TRBD1 (5 bases). The V end was cut by 8 bases, the J end by 1 base, with 18 bases between. Per germline, CDR1 SNHLY and CDR2 FYNNEI. CDR3 length equals 15 residues. CDR3 amino acids: CASEFDPRGSYEQYF. The CDR3 nucleotides read TGTGCCAGCGAATTCGACCCAAGGGGTTCCTACGAGCAGTACTTC.

This clone came up once. The genes are TRBV6-1 and TRBJ2-1; 11 bases match TRBD2. Germline V lookup: CDR1 MNHNS, CDR2 SASEGT. Unmatched junction bases numbered 3, after V lost 1 base and J lost 4 bases. The length of the CDR3 is 16 residues. The CDR3 DNA reads TGTGCCAGCAGTGAAGGGGCTAGCGGGAGGTACAATGAGCAGTTCTTC. As protein: CASSEGASGRYNEQFF.

On this clone itself: Other DNA sequences of this sample code for an identical CDR3. V is TRBV18 and J is TRBJ2-7; tentative D call: TRBD1 (6 bases). Germline V gene data show CDR1 as KGHSH and CDR2 as LQKENI. Deletions cut 4 bases from V and 2 bases from J, with 6 bases between. This CDR3 has 12 amino acids. CDR3 region: CASSQGAYEQYF. The CDR3 bases are TGTGCCAGCTCACAGGGGGCCTACGAGCAGTACTTC.

The V and J genes are TRBV28 and TRBJ1-2; 7 positions match TRBD1. Germline V gene data show CDR1 as MDHEN and CDR2 as SYDVKM. The CDR3 totals 15 residues. J was trimmed by 6 bases and V by 4 bases; bases with no gene match: 11. CDR3 residues: CASSSTAGTVHGYTF. CDR3 coding DNA: TGTGCCAGCAGTTCGACCGCCGGGACAGTGCATGGCTACACCTTC.

The sample holds a few counts of this clone. The chain carries TRBV28 and TRBJ1-1, with D possibly TRBD1 on 5 matching bases. Germline loops: CDR1 MDHEN, CDR2 SYDVKM. The CDR3 length is 12 residues. The V gene lost 8 bases and the J gene lost 3 bases, with 10 bases spanning the gap. CDR3 sequence: CASDGDYTEAFF. The CDR3, as DNA: TGTGCCAGCGATGGGGACTACACTGAAGCTTTCTTT.

The CDR3 loop is CASSPGLSTNEKLFF. The DNA for the CDR3 is TGTGCCAGCAGCCCGGGACTATCAACTAATGAAAAACTGTTTTTT. The chain combines TRBV11-2 with TRBJ1-4; D is possibly TRBD1 (5 bases). Germline CDR1 and CDR2: SGHAT and FQNNGV. This CDR3 has 15 residues. Trimming shortened V by 5 bases and J by 0 bases, and 10 bases separated the two germline ends.

This sequence joins TRBV6-6 and TRBJ1-1; unclear D gene. Germline V lookup: CDR1 MNHNY, CDR2 SVGAGI (reference sequence). This CDR3 comprises 13 residues. V lost 6 bases and J 4 bases, leaving 12 bases between the germline ends. The CDR3 spells CASRAGLVTEAFF. CDR3 in DNA: TGTGCCAGCAGGGCGGGGTTGGTCACTGAAGCTTTCTTT.